Shown below are 2 T cell receptor beta chains from a single sample sequenced in a study of technical replicates of blood from several donors. Generated by immunoSEQ multiplex PCR, the TCRdb table keeps only in-frame clones and is missing some. This sample carries 80,000 to 100,000 clones, nearly 97% of them seen once, and the ten largest clones take 0.2% to 0.25%. Sequencing was performed on T cells isolated from PBMCs. These receptors came from a human donor in good health.

V usage is TRBV7-6 and J usage is TRBJ2-1; TRBD1 matches at 8 bases. The CDR3 runs 14 residues. Trimming removed 3 bases from V and 7 bases from J; junction bases left unmatched: 5. Germline values: CDR1 SGHVS, CDR2 FNYEAQ. The CDR3 sequence is CASSFSQGGNEQFF. In nucleotides, the CDR3 is TGTGCCAGCAGCTTCTCACAGGGGGGTAATGAGCAGTTCTTC.

The gene calls are TRBV6-5 and TRBJ2-3; D might be TRBD1 (5 bases). Germline V CDR1 and CDR2: MNHEY, SVGAGI. Trimming took 11 bases from V and 0 from J, leaving 18 bases between them. The length of the CDR3 is 15 residues. This chain's CDR3 is CASKLGAASTDTQYF. In DNA form, the CDR3 reads TGTGCCTCAAAGCTTGGGGCTGCGAGCACAGATACGCAGTATTTT.